This T cell receptor (beta chain) was recorded in a study of blood T cell repertoires in COVID-19. Across the whole study: PBMCs, B-cell-depleted T cells, or T cells were the source of the cDNA or gDNA that made up the material.

The authors' processing: Amplification with reference gene primers provided the estimates of nucleated cell counts. Sequencing was performed with immunoSEQ multiplex PCR; in TCRdb, only in-frame clones are kept and a portion is missing. V, J and clone size are taken as reported in that table, and D and trimming were inferred from the DNA itself. The data hold 88,000 or so clones, with about 88% observed a single time. The CDR3 extends over 13 amino acids. V was shortened by 6 bases and J by 5 bases, with 14 bases between the two germline ends. Germline lookup yields CDR1 SGHRS and CDR2 YFSETQ. Sequencing was carried out using peripheral blood. The TCR sequence derives from a man aged 55 to 70 with acute or convalescent COVID-19. The J gene is TRBJ1-1, the V gene TRBV5-1; the D gene is possibly TRBD1 (6 bases). The CDR3 DNA follows: TGCGCCAGCACCCACGGGAGGGGGACTGAAGCTTTCTTT. It yields the protein CASTHGRGTEAFF.